This TCR beta chain was documented in a study of post-analysis software for immune sequencing data. About the research overall: Included courses were relapsing-remitting and secondary progressive multiple sclerosis; progressive-relapsing multiple sclerosis was also included. Study-level points and caveats: Normalized Chao1 diversity in multiple sclerosis patients fell significantly below that of controls. The study found TRBV5-6, TRBV5-1 and TRBV20-1 among five TRBV segments more frequent in patients than controls.

Included in the TCR beta cDNA libraries were unique molecular identifiers. TCRdb recomputed calls from the PCR reads with MiXCR, one row per CDR3 protein. The sample lists approximately 770,000 distinct CDR3 sequences, about 45% occurring once. Comment on this clonotype: Antigen: not known.

V was pared by 2 bases and J by 3 bases, with 6 bases of the junction left unmatched. The CDR3 consists of 15 residues. Per germline, CDR1 DFQATT and CDR2 SNEGSKA (reference sequence). The sequenced material came from blood. The source of this sequence is a girl aged 10 to 17 with multiple sclerosis. V is TRBV20-1 and J is TRBJ2-1, with 8 bases identical to TRBD2. The CDR3 spells CSARSERESYNEQFF. The CDR3 DNA is TGCAGTGCTAGATCGGAGCGGGAGAGCTACAATGAGCAGTTCTTC.